This T cell receptor beta chain was found in a study of cytomegalovirus exposure and HLA in healthy donors. Measured with immunoSEQ multiplex PCR; TCRdb has only the in-frame clones, and not every one. The sample consists of 200,000 to 250,000 clones, around nine tenths of them appearing once. Study-level points and caveats: Altogether, about 160 TCR beta chains were recorded as cytomegalovirus-associated.

Trimming at V came to 0 bases and at J to 3 bases, leaving 2 bases not matched to a gene. The CDR3 is made up of 14 amino acids. Germline V lookup: CDR1 SGHNT, CDR2 YYREEE (reference sequence). Note on this clone: The antigen is unknown.

Material for sequencing was PBMCs. The chain uses TRBV5-4 and TRBJ1-2; 7 positions agree with TRBD1. This receptor was identified in a woman under 30 in good health and CMV-seropositive. The CDR3 region has the DNA TGTGCCAGCAGCTTGGCTGGGACAGACTATGGCTACACCTTC. Encoded protein: CASSLAGTDYGYTF.